Presented here are 19 T cell receptor beta chains from one specimen sequenced in a study of T cell responses to AZD1222 COVID-19 vaccine. TCRdb's copy holds only in-frame clones and misses some; the assay was immunoSEQ multiplex PCR. The data show under 170,000 clones, 90% to 95% seen once. The sample here was peripheral blood, taken on day 0 of AZD1222 vaccination. These receptors were taken from an adult in good health.

This chain connects TRBV30 to TRBJ1-1, with 12 bases matching TRBD1. Trimming cost V 5 bases and J 8 bases; bases outside gene matches: 9. Germline loops: CDR1 GTSNPN, CDR2 SVGIG (reference sequence). There are 14 residues in the CDR3. The CDR3 here is CAWATGTGGVEAFF. The CDR3 DNA reads as TGTGCCTGGGCGACCGGGACAGGGGGCGTGGAAGCTTTCTTT.

The chain uses TRBV2 and TRBJ1-2; TRBD1 aligns across 7 bases. V dropped 5 bases and J dropped 6; count of bases not matched to a gene: 6. This CDR3 is 13 amino acids long. Germline CDR1 is SNHLY and CDR2 is FYNNEI. The CDR3 DNA sequence: TGTGCCAGCAGTCCGACAGGGTACCATGGCTACACCTTC. This translates into CASSPTGYHGYTF.

The rearrangement joins TRBV5-6 to TRBJ1-2; D remains ambiguous. V lost 1 base, J lost 7 bases, and 5 bases lay in between. CDR1 and CDR2 (germline): SGHDT, YYEEEE. The CDR3 loop spans 11 amino acids. The CDR3 sequence: CASSLRGGYTF. CDR3 sequence (DNA): TGTGCCAGCAGCTTGAGAGGTGGCTACACCTTC.

CDR3 nucleotide sequence: TGTGCCAGTAGTATTGGCGGAGGCAGGGAGACCCAGTACTTC. Translated: CASSIGGGRETQYF. The genes are TRBV19 and TRBJ2-5; maybe TRBD2 (5 bases). The length of the CDR3 is 14 residues. CDR1 LNHDA and CDR2 SQIVND come from the germline V gene (reference sequence). Trimming removed 3 bases from V and 5 bases from J, with 13 bases in between. The full variable domain, its missing parts supplied by reference TRBV19 and TRBJ2-5, is DGGITQSPKYLFRKEGQNVTLSCEQNLNHDAMYWYRQDPGQGLRLIYYSQIVNDFQKGDIAEGYSVSREKKESFPLTVTSAQKNPTAFYLCASSIGGGRETQYFGPGTRLLVL.

This rearrangement joins TRBV5-6 to TRBJ2-2; weak D call: TRBD2 (5 bases). V lost 6 bases and J 6 bases, leaving 21 bases between the germline ends. Looked up from germline, CDR1 is SGHDT and CDR2 is YYEEEE. This CDR3 has 16 amino acids. The chain's CDR3 is CASTAAGRTSAGELFF. The CDR3, as DNA: TGTGCCAGCACCGCGGCGGGCCGAACGTCGGCCGGGGAGCTGTTTTTT.

This clone has only one observation. V gene TRBV14 combines with J gene TRBJ2-5; 16 bases are shared with TRBD2. CDR1 is SGHDN, CDR2 FVKESK, per germline. The junction had 10 bases not matched to a gene; V was cut back by 4 bases and J by 5 bases. This CDR3 has 18 residues. The CDR3 here is CASSRGTGTSGRVETQYF. The CDR3 bases are TGTGCCAGCAGCCGGGGAACCGGGACTAGCGGGAGGGTTGAGACCCAGTACTTC.

The chain employs TRBV27 and TRBJ2-1, with D possibly matching TRBD2 (6 bases). The germline V gene encodes CDR1 MNHEY and CDR2 SMNVEV (reference sequence). The CDR3 is 15 amino acids. Trimming took 3 bases from V and 2 from J, leaving 11 bases between them. The CDR3 sequence is CASSFSGPPYNEQFF. The CDR3 nucleotides are TGTGCCAGCAGTTTCAGCGGGCCCCCCTACAATGAGCAGTTCTTC.

The rearrangement uses TRBV3-1 (or the pseudogene TRBV3-2) and TRBJ1-1; no reliable D call. Germline lookup yields CDR1 LGHDT and CDR2 YNNKEL (reference sequence). The germline V and J ends were trimmed by 1 base and 6 bases, with 9 bases remaining between them. This CDR3 is built from 13 residues. The CDR3 DNA is TGTGCCAGCAGCCAAGCCGGTAGCGCTGAAGCTTTCTTT. It codes for CASSQAGSAEAFF.

The V call is TRBV11-3, the J call TRBJ2-3, with D unresolved. CDR1 SGHNT and CDR2 YENEEA come from the germline V gene. V was shortened by 4 bases and J by 2 bases, with 4 bases between the two germline ends. The CDR3 consists of 12 residues. The CDR3 coding sequence is TGTGCCAGCAGCTCTACCACAGATACGCAGTATTTT. Protein: CASSSTTDTQYF.

V gene TRBV2 combines with J gene TRBJ1-5; the D gene is possibly TRBD1 (6 bases). Germline V lookup: CDR1 SNHLY, CDR2 FYNNEI. This CDR3 is 14 amino acids long. Trimming pared 8 bases from V and 0 bases from J, leaving 11 bases between. CDR3 coding DNA: TGTGCCAGCGCAGGGGTCTATAGCAATCAGCCCCAGCATTTT. This codes for CASAGVYSNQPQHF.

The chain recombines TRBV30 with TRBJ1-4; 8 bases map to TRBD1. Germline V gene sequence: CDR1 GTSNPN, CDR2 SVGIG (reference sequence). J was trimmed by 6 bases and V by 5 bases; bases with no gene match: 8. CDR3 length equals 14 residues. CDR3 protein: CAWGPGTGYEKLFF. The CDR3 DNA reads TGTGCCTGGGGCCCTGGGACAGGCTATGAAAAACTGTTTTTT.

This clone was seen a few times. The chain employs TRBV7-2 and TRBJ1-6; D gene unclear. The V gene's germline CDR1 is SGHTA and CDR2 FQGNSA. The CDR3 covers 16 residues. V was cut by 5 bases and J by 3 bases, with 14 bases left in between. The DNA of the CDR3 is TGTGCCAGCAGCCCGGCTGGGTGGGGCTATAATTCACCCCTCCACTTT. This translates into CASSPAGWGYNSPLHF.

The chain is built from TRBV3-1 (or the pseudogene TRBV3-2) and TRBJ2-5, with a possible D match to TRBD2 (6 bases). The V end lost 7 bases, the J end lost 1 base, and 10 bases lay between the germline ends. The germline V gene encodes CDR1 LGHDT and CDR2 YNNKEL (reference sequence). The CDR3 is 13 residues long. The CDR3 sequence is CASMGTRQETQYF. CDR3 sequence (DNA): TGTGCCAGCATGGGGACTCGCCAAGAGACCCAGTACTTC.

This rearrangement joins TRBV6-2 or TRBV6-3 to TRBJ2-7, with 12 nucleotides matching TRBD2. J gave up 3 bases and V 7 bases, and 10 bases lay outside the gene matches. CDR1 and CDR2 (germline): MNHEY, SVGEGT. This CDR3 comprises 16 residues. CDR3 coding DNA: TGTGCCAGCACCCCCGTCGGACTAGCGGGAATCTACGAGCAGTACGTC. Its translation is CASTPVGLAGIYEQYV.

This rearrangement joins TRBV24-1 to TRBJ1-5, with unresolved D. Germline CDR1 is KGHDR and CDR2 is SFDVKD. Trimming shortened V by 4 bases and J by 2 bases, and 8 bases separated the two germline ends. This CDR3 is built from 14 residues. The CDR3 spells CATSEHTGNQPQHF. CDR3 sequence (DNA): TGTGCCACCAGTGAACACACGGGCAATCAGCCCCAGCATTTT.

This chain joins TRBV4-3 and TRBJ2-1; no definite D call. The germline V gene has CDR1 LGHNA and CDR2 YSLEER. Deletions cut 4 bases from V and 0 bases from J, with 10 bases between. CDR3 size: 15 residues. The CDR3 DNA follows: TGCGCCAGCAGCCGAGGTCCGAGCTCCTACAATGAGCAGTTCTTC. Translated, it gives CASSRGPSSYNEQFF.

V is TRBV18 and J is TRBJ1-1; TRBD1 aligns across 7 bases. The CDR3 runs to 16 residues. Germline V lookup: CDR1 KGHSH, CDR2 LQKENI. J lost 0 bases, V lost 3 bases, and 7 bases had no gene match. CDR3 nucleotide sequence: TGTGCCAGCTCACCTCTATTGACAGGGATGAACACTGAAGCTTTCTTT. Translated: CASSPLLTGMNTEAFF.

This sequence joins TRBV6-5 and TRBJ1-2; 9 bases align to TRBD1. This CDR3 has 13 amino acids. J lost 7 bases, V lost 6 bases, and 6 bases had no gene match. Germline CDR1 and CDR2: MNHEY and SVGAGI. CDR3 DNA: TGTGCCAGCAGCCCCTGGACAGGGGTTGGCTACACCTTC. Translation: CASSPWTGVGYTF.

This clone was detected once. V gene TRBV7-8 combines with J gene TRBJ1-5, with D possibly TRBD1 on 5 matching bases. CDR3 length equals 15 residues. Per the germline V gene, CDR1 is SGHVS and CDR2 is FQNEAQ. The V and J ends lost 5 bases and 7 bases respectively, with 18 bases between them. In DNA, the CDR3 is TGTGCCAGCAGCCGAGGTGGGGACGTGCAACAGCCCCAGCATTTT. Translation: CASSRGGDVQQPQHF. The whole variable domain, filled in from reference TRBV7-8 and TRBJ1-5, reads GAGVSQSPRYKVAKRGQDVALRCDPISGHVSLFWYQQALGQGPEFLTYFQNEAQLDKSGLPSDRFFAERPEGSVSTLKIQRTQQEDSAVYLCASSRGGDVQQPQHFGDGTRLSIL.